These 22 T cell receptor beta chains came from one sample sequenced in a study of OX40 agonist ivuxolimab in advanced cancers. Assay used: immunoSEQ multiplex PCR; TCRdb lists only in-frame clones, some missing. Among tens of thousands of clones listed, about 88% were seen once. This specimen was CD4+ or CD8+ T cells sorted from blood, taken in a trial of the OX40 agonist ivuxolimab. The receptor source for this set is an adult with an advanced solid tumor such as melanoma, head and neck, liver or kidney cancer.

This clone was seen just once. V gene TRBV11-1 combines with J gene TRBJ2-5, with D perhaps TRBD2 (5 bases). The CDR3 is made up of 15 amino acids. V gave up 1 base and J gave up 1 base, with 10 bases separating them. Germline V gives CDR1 SGHAT, CDR2 FQDESV (reference sequence). CDR3 DNA: TGTGCCAGCAGCTTAGGGCTGCGGGCCCAAGAGACCCAGTACTTC. It encodes CASSLGLRAQETQYF.

This clone was seen only once. Here the CDR3 reads CASRVVAGTGLFF. The CDR3 DNA follows: TGTGCCAGCCGAGTCGTTGCCGGGACAGGGCTGTTCTTC. The chain recombines TRBV7-6 with TRBJ2-1; 9 bases line up with TRBD1. Trimming at V came to 8 bases and at J to 15 bases, leaving 14 bases not matched to a gene. Per germline, CDR1 SGHVS and CDR2 FNYEAQ. The CDR3 has 13 amino acids. The full variable domain, in which reference TRBV7-6 and TRBJ2-1 provide the parts outside the CDR3, is GAGVSQSPRYKVTKRGQDVALRCDPISGHVSLYWYRQALGQGPEFLTYFNYEAQQDKSGLPNDRFSAERPEGSISTLTIQRTEQRDSAMYRCASRVVAGTGLFFGPGTRLTVL.

The chain couples TRBV6-1 to TRBJ1-3; D unclear. The CDR3 is made up of 18 amino acids. The germline V gene has CDR1 MNHNS and CDR2 SASEGT. V was cut by 3 bases and J by 2 bases, with 20 bases left in between. This chain's CDR3 is CASSEAEPDTRPGNTIYF. The CDR3 DNA reads TGTGCCAGCAGTGAGGCCGAGCCAGACACTAGGCCTGGAAACACCATATATTTT.

On this clone itself: Other DNA sequences in the sample encode the same CDR3. V and J are TRBV7-2 and TRBJ2-1, with TRBD1 matching 10 bases. Germline V lookup: CDR1 SGHTA, CDR2 FQGNSA. This CDR3 contains 14 residues. The V and J ends lost 1 base and 7 bases, in that order; junction bases with no gene match: 1. CDR3 DNA sequence: TGTGCCAGCAGCTTAGGGACAGGGGGGAATGAGCAGTTCTTC. Residues: CASSLGTGGNEQFF.

The chain couples TRBV7-9 to TRBJ1-4; no definite D call. The germline V and J ends were trimmed by 2 bases and 7 bases, with 11 bases remaining between them. The V gene's germline CDR1 is SEHNR and CDR2 FQNEAQ (reference sequence). CDR3 length equals 14 residues. The CDR3 loop is CASSLNGDGEKLFF. CDR3 nucleotide sequence: TGTGCCAGCAGCTTAAATGGGGATGGTGAAAAACTGTTTTTT.

This clone was picked up one time. The V gene is TRBV6-4, the J gene TRBJ1-3; unclear D gene. From germline, CDR1 is MRHNA and CDR2 SNTAGT. V was pared by 5 bases and J by 1 base, with 12 bases between. CDR3 size: 15 residues. In DNA, the CDR3 is TGTGCCAGCAGTTTAACGGTGGAATCTGGAAACACCATATATTTT. It encodes CASSLTVESGNTIYF.

The chain links TRBV6-6 to TRBJ1-5; TRBD1 might be the D (6 bases). The CDR3 is 15 residues long. Trimming took 2 bases from V and 5 from J, leaving 13 bases between them. The germline V gene encodes CDR1 MNHNY and CDR2 SVGAGI (reference sequence). CDR3: CASSYLPGADQPQHF. CDR3 DNA sequence: TGTGCCAGCAGTTACCTGCCGGGGGCCGATCAGCCCCAGCATTTT.

The chain carries TRBV2 and TRBJ2-7, with D hard to call. The V gene lost 4 bases and the J gene lost 2 bases, with 6 bases spanning the gap. Per germline, CDR1 SNHLY and CDR2 FYNNEI. The CDR3 runs 12 residues. CDR3 bases: TGTGCCAGCAGTGTCGGGCCCTACGAGCAGTACTTC. The encoded protein is CASSVGPYEQYF.

V gene TRBV6-5 combines with J gene TRBJ1-2; D is undetermined. This CDR3 spans 12 amino acids. Germline lookup yields CDR1 MNHEY and CDR2 SVGAGI. The germline V and J ends were trimmed by 4 bases and 2 bases, with 5 bases remaining between them. The CDR3 coding sequence is TGTGCCAGCAGTTTCAGCAACTATGGCTACACCTTC. Translation gives CASSFSNYGYTF.

J is TRBJ2-3 and V is TRBV10-2; D remains unclear. Germline V gives CDR1 WSHSY, CDR2 SAAADI. V shed 3 bases and J shed 4 bases, with 5 bases lying between them. CDR3 size: 12 residues. CDR3 amino acids: CASSEAADTQYF. The CDR3 DNA sequence: TGCGCCAGCAGTGAAGCTGCAGATACGCAGTATTTT.

The rearrangement joins TRBV7-8 to TRBJ2-5, with TRBD1 matching over 11 bases. The CDR3 is made up of 21 amino acids. CDR1 is SGHVS and CDR2 is FQNEAQ in the germline V gene. V lost 2 bases, J lost 5 bases, and 22 bases stayed unmatched. CDR3 DNA sequence: TGTGCCAGCAGCTTACCCCATAGGAGACACCCGGGACAGGGGGTTTGGGAGACCCAGTACTTC. Amino acids: CASSLPHRRHPGQGVWETQYF. The full variable domain, with the rest looked up from reference TRBV7-8 and TRBJ2-5, is GAGVSQSPRYKVAKRGQDVALRCDPISGHVSLFWYQQALGQGPEFLTYFQNEAQLDKSGLPSDRFFAERPEGSVSTLKIQRTQQEDSAVYLCASSLPHRRHPGQGVWETQYFGPGTRLLVL.

The chain employs TRBV19 and TRBJ1-3; no clear D gene. Trimming removed 6 bases at V and 4 bases at J, with 19 bases between. The CDR3 runs 16 residues. Germline V gene data show CDR1 as LNHDA and CDR2 as SQIVND (reference sequence). The CDR3 bases are TGTGCCAGTAGAAGAGGAGGAGGCAGGACCGGAAACACCATATATTTT. Its protein product is CASRRGGGRTGNTIYF.

The chain recombines TRBV6-5 with TRBJ2-7, with TRBD1 matching over 9 bases. The CDR3 sequence is 15 residues long. Trimming at V came to 7 bases and at J to 3 bases, leaving 10 bases not matched to a gene. Germline-derived CDR1 and CDR2 are MNHEY and SVGAGI. CDR3 coding DNA: TGTGCCAGCACCCGAACAGGGGGCGGTCGCTACGAGCAGTACTTC. It is translated as CASTRTGGGRYEQYF.

V is TRBV6-5 and J is TRBJ1-1, with unresolved D. Per germline, CDR1 MNHEY and CDR2 SVGAGI. Trimming shortened V by 0 bases and J by 6 bases, and 17 bases separated the two germline ends. The CDR3 contains 16 residues. CDR3 region: CASSYSPVGKGAEAFF. The CDR3 coding sequence is TGTGCCAGCAGTTACTCCCCGGTAGGGAAAGGTGCTGAAGCTTTCTTT.

This clone was observed a single time. The J gene is TRBJ2-7, the V gene TRBV28, with D unresolved. Germline lookup yields CDR1 MDHEN and CDR2 SYDVKM. The length of the CDR3 is 14 residues. The ends were cut back, 5 bases at V and 5 bases at J, with 16 bases in the middle. This CDR3 reads CASSLGQTANEQYV. The CDR3 nucleotides are TGTGCCAGCAGTCTGGGCCAAACGGCGAACGAGCAGTACGTC.

The V call is TRBV6-5, the J call TRBJ2-3, with D tentatively TRBD2 (6 bases). This CDR3 has 15 residues. V lost 0 bases and J lost 2, with 9 bases in between. From germline, CDR1 is MNHEY and CDR2 SVGAGI. CDR3: CASSYSLADTDTQYF. The CDR3 DNA follows: TGTGCCAGCAGTTACTCCTTAGCGGACACAGATACGCAGTATTTT.

This chain connects TRBV7-2 to TRBJ2-3; no reliable D call. Germline V lookup: CDR1 SGHTA, CDR2 FQGNSA. This CDR3 has 12 amino acids. V shed 2 bases and J shed 6 bases, with 6 bases lying between them. The CDR3 DNA sequence: TGTGCCAGCAGCTTAACCAGGGATACGCAGTATTTT. Its translation is CASSLTRDTQYF.

The V and J genes are TRBV28 and TRBJ2-7; 8 nucleotides line up with TRBD1. Germline CDR1 reads MDHEN; CDR2 reads SYDVKM. Trimming at V came to 7 bases and at J to 12 bases, leaving 8 bases not matched to a gene. The CDR3 covers 11 residues. CDR3 loop: CASTWGQVWYF. In nucleotides, the CDR3 is TGTGCCAGCACCTGGGGACAGGTATGGTACTTC.

V is TRBV14 and J is TRBJ2-5; TRBD2 aligns across 7 bases. V lost 9 bases to trimming and J lost 4 bases; unmatched junction nucleotides: 8. Germline V gene sequence: CDR1 SGHDN, CDR2 FVKESK. The CDR3 has 13 residues. The CDR3 here is CASQRGIAETQYF. The CDR3 DNA reads TGTGCCAGTCAGCGGGGAATTGCAGAGACCCAGTACTTC.

This clone was observed a handful of times. The chain combines TRBV2 with TRBJ2-7; D is perhaps TRBD1 (6 bases). CDR1 and CDR2 from the germline V gene are SNHLY and FYNNEI. This CDR3 has 14 amino acids. V was trimmed by 3 bases and J by 1 base, leaving 10 bases between them. For the CDR3, the DNA is TGTGCCAGCAGTGACGGACAGCAGTCCTACGAGCAGTACGTC. It codes for CASSDGQQSYEQYV.

This chain connects TRBV4-2 to TRBJ2-3; TRBD2 matches 15 bases. This CDR3 has 18 amino acids. V was clipped by 1 base and J by 0 bases; unmatched bases: 2. CDR1 is LGHNA, CDR2 YNFKEQ, per germline. The CDR3 spells CASSQGTSGGASTDTQYF. CDR3 nucleotide sequence: TGTGCCAGCAGCCAAGGGACTAGCGGGGGGGCAAGCACAGATACGCAGTATTTT.

The J gene is TRBJ2-1, the V gene TRBV7-3; 15 positions agree with TRBD2. This CDR3 has 15 amino acids. Germline V gene data show CDR1 as SGHTA and CDR2 as FQGTGA. The trim removed 5 bases at V and 9 bases at J, leaving 5 bases unmatched. This chain's CDR3 is CASSPRTSGRGEQFF. The CDR3 nucleotides read TGTGCCAGCAGCCCCCGGACTAGCGGGAGGGGTGAGCAGTTCTTC.